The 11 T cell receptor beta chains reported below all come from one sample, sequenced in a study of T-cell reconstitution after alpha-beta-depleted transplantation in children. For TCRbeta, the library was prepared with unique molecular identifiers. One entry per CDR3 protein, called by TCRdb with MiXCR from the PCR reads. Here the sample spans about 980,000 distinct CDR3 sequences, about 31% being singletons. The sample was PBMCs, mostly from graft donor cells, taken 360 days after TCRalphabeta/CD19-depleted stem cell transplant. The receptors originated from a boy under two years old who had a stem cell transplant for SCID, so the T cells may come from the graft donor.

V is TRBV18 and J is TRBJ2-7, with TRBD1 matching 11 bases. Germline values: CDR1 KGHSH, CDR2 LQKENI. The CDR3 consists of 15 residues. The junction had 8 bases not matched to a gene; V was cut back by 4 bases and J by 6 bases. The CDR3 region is CASSRSGTGGREQYF. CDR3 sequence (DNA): TGTGCCAGCTCACGATCGGGGACAGGGGGTCGCGAGCAGTACTTC.

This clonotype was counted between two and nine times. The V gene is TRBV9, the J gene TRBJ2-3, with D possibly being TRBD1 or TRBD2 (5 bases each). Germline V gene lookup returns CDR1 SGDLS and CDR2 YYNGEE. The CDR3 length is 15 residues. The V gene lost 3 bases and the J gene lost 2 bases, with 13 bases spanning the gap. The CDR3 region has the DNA TGTGCCAGCAGCGGGGGAGAGGACATCACAGATACGCAGTATTTT. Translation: CASSGGEDITDTQYF.

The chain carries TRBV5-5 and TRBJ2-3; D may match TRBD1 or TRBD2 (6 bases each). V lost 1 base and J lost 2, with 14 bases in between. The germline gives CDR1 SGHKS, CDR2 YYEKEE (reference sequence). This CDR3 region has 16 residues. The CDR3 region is CASSLQTGATTDTQYF. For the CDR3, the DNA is TGTGCCAGCAGCTTGCAGACGGGGGCTACCACAGATACGCAGTATTTT.

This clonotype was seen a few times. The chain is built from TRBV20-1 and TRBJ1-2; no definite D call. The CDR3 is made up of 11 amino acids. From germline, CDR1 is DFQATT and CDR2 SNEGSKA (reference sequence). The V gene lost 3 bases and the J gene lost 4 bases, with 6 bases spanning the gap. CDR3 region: CSASSPYGYTF. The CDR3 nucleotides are TGCAGTGCTAGTAGCCCCTATGGCTACACCTTC.

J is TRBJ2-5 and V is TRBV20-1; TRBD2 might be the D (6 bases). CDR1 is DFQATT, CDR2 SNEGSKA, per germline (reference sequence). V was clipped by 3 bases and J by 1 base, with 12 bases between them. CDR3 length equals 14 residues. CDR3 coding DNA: TGCAGTGCTAGCTGGCGGGGACTCCAAGAGACCCAGTACTTC. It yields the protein CSASWRGLQETQYF.

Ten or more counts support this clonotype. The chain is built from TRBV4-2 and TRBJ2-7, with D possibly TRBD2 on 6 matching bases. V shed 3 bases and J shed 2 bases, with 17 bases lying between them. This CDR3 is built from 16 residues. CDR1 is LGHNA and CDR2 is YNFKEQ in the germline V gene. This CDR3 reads CASSQGVADYPYEQYF. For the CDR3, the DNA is TGTGCCAGCAGCCAGGGGGTGGCGGACTACCCCTACGAGCAGTACTTC.

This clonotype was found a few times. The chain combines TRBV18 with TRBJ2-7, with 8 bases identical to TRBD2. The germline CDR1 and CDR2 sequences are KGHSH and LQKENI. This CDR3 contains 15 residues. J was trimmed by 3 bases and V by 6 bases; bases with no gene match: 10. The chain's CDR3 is CASSLAGGAFYEQYF. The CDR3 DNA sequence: TGTGCCAGCTCCCTGGCCGGGGGGGCTTTCTACGAGCAGTACTTC.

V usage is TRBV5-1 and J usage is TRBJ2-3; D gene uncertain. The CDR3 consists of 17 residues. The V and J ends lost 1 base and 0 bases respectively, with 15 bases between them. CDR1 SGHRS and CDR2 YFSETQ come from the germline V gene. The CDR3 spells CASSLMIGGYSTDTQYF. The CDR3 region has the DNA TGCGCCAGCAGCTTGATGATTGGCGGTTACAGCACAGATACGCAGTATTTT.

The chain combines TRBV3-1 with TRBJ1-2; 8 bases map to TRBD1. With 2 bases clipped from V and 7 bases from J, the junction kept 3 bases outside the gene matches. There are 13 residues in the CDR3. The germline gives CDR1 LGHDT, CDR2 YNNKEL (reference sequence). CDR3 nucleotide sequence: TGTGCCAGCAGCCAACAGGGGGCGTTTGGCTACACCTTC. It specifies CASSQQGAFGYTF. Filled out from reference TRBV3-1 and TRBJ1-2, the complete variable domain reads DTAVSQTPKYLVTQMGNDKSIKCEQNLGHDTMYWYKQDSKKFLKIMFSYNNKELIINETVPNRFSPKSPDKAHLNLHINSLELGDSAVYFCASSQQGAFGYTFGSGTRLTVV.

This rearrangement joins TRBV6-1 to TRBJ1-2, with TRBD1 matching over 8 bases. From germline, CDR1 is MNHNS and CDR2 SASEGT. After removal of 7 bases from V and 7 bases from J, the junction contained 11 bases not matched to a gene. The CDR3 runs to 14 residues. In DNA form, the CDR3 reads TGTGCCAGCAACTTAATACAGGGGGTAGTTGGCTACACCTTC. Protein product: CASNLIQGVVGYTF.

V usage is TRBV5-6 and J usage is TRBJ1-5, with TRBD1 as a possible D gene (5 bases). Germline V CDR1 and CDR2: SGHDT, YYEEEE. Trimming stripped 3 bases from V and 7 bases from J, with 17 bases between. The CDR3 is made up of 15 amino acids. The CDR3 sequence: CASSSIRAPWQPQHF. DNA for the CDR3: TGTGCCAGCAGCTCCATCAGGGCCCCCTGGCAGCCCCAGCATTTT.